These 18 T cell receptor beta chains came from one sample sequenced in a study of Graves' ophthalmopathy and Graves' hyperthyroidism. RNA transcripts served as template for amplifying TCR beta CDR3 sequences. HTBI primers primed a first-round RT-PCR, and a second-round multiplex PCR followed. A single record per CDR3 protein comes from TCRdb applying MiXCR to the multiplex PCR reads. The repertoire holds fewer than 650,000 distinct CDR3 sequences, with about a fifth as singletons. Sequencing was performed on peripheral blood. The receptor set was obtained from a woman between 18 and 30 years old with stable Graves' hyperthyroidism. Some clones in this sample may be carry-over from other donors' samples.

In this sample, this clonotype turned up many times. Here the CDR3 DNA reads TGTGCCAGCAGCTTAGCTTGGAGGGACAGGGGATTGGGCACTGAAGCTTTCTTT. It codes for CASSLAWRDRGLGTEAFF. This sequence joins TRBV11-1 and TRBJ1-1, with TRBD1 matching over 10 bases. The V segment lost 0 bases and the J segment 4 bases; nucleotides outside the gene matches: 11. Germline-derived CDR1 and CDR2 are SGHAT and FQDESV (reference sequence). This CDR3 region has 18 residues.

The chain couples TRBV20-1 to TRBJ1-2; D is ambiguous. This CDR3 has 13 amino acids. The V gene lost 6 bases and the J gene lost 8 bases, with 19 bases spanning the gap. Germline values: CDR1 DFQATT, CDR2 SNEGSKA (reference sequence). The CDR3, as DNA: TGCAGTGCAGGAAAGGACGCAACGAGAGGCTACACCTTC. It yields the protein CSAGKDATRGYTF.

The chain joins TRBV6-1 to TRBJ2-5; D unclear. The CDR3 sequence is 13 residues long. Germline V gene sequence: CDR1 MNHNS, CDR2 SASEGT. Trimming cost V 3 bases and J 2 bases, with 7 bases left between them. CDR3 sequence (DNA): TGTGCCAGCAGTGACCCCGGGCAAGAGACCCAGTACTTC. Protein product: CASSDPGQETQYF.

CDR3 bases: TGTGCCAGCAGTTACCTTACCGTTGGGTACGAGCAGTACTTC. Translated: CASSYLTVGYEQYF. J is TRBJ2-7 and V is TRBV6-5; no clear D. This CDR3 comprises 14 residues. Germline V gene lookup returns CDR1 MNHEY and CDR2 SVGAGI. V lost 2 bases and J 4 bases, leaving 12 bases between the germline ends.

This clonotype turned up a few times. The chain uses TRBV12-3 or TRBV12-4 and TRBJ2-5; 12 bases align to TRBD2. The junction had 7 bases not matched to a gene; V was cut back by 6 bases and J by 2 bases. The CDR3 has 16 amino acids. CDR3 sequence (DNA): TGTGCCAGCAGGAAAACTAGCGGGGGGCCTCAAGAGACCCAGTACTTC. It codes for CASRKTSGGPQETQYF.

This clonotype has ten or more counts. The chain couples TRBV2 to TRBJ2-2; D is undetermined. The CDR3 is 17 amino acids. Germline CDR1 is SNHLY and CDR2 is FYNNEI. Trimming removed 2 bases from V and 5 bases from J, with 18 bases in between. In DNA form, the CDR3 reads TGTGCCAGCAGTGAACTCCGGGTAGTGGTAGATACCGGGGAGCTGTTTTTT. It yields the protein CASSELRVVVDTGELFF.

The chain has TRBV27 and TRBJ1-5; D unresolved. V gave up 3 bases and J gave up 2 bases, with 11 bases separating them. The CDR3 totals 15 residues. Per the germline V gene, CDR1 is MNHEY and CDR2 is SMNVEV (reference sequence). In nucleotides, the CDR3 is TGTGCCAGCAGTTTCGACTGGGGAGGCAATCAGCCCCAGCATTTT. Encoded protein: CASSFDWGGNQPQHF.

This clonotype was seen repeatedly, ten times or more. V gene TRBV19 combines with J gene TRBJ1-5; tentatively, D is TRBD1 (5 bases). Germline V gene sequence: CDR1 LNHDA, CDR2 SQIVND (reference sequence). The CDR3 covers 14 residues. V was pared by 9 bases and J by 0 bases, with 12 bases between. CDR3 sequence (DNA): TGTGCCAGACCCTTGACAGATAGCAATCAGCCCCAGCATTTT. It specifies CARPLTDSNQPQHF. Complete variable domain (other parts from reference TRBV19 and TRBJ1-5): DGGITQSPKYLFRKEGQNVTLSCEQNLNHDAMYWYRQDPGQGLRLIYYSQIVNDFQKGDIAEGYSVSREKKESFPLTVTSAQKNPTAFYLCARPLTDSNQPQHFGDGTRLSIL.

The table lists this clonotype with many counts. The chain uses TRBV24-1 and TRBJ2-7; 8 nucleotides match TRBD2. This CDR3 is built from 15 residues. Germline loops: CDR1 KGHDR, CDR2 SFDVKD. The V and J ends lost 4 bases and 2 bases, in that order; junction bases with no gene match: 6. The CDR3 DNA reads TGTGCCACCAGTGACCCCTCGGGGGGGGCCTACGAGCAGTACTTC. Protein product: CATSDPSGGAYEQYF.

This clonotype occurred many times. The chain employs TRBV7-2 and TRBJ2-5; 7 bases match TRBD2. V shed 1 base, J shed 2 bases, and the junction held 7 bases outside the gene matches. Looked up from germline, CDR1 is SGHTA and CDR2 is FQGNSA. The CDR3 contains 16 residues. The CDR3 region has the DNA TGTGCCAGCAGCTTAGAAGGGACTATTAAACAAGAGACCCAGTACTTC. It translates to CASSLEGTIKQETQYF.

This clonotype was picked up one time. Possible read error: a much larger clone is one base away. The chain links TRBV7-9 to TRBJ2-7, with D tentatively TRBD1 (5 bases). The length of the CDR3 is 14 residues. The germline CDR1 and CDR2 sequences are SEHNR and FQNEAQ (reference sequence). The DNA for the CDR3 is TGTGCCATCAGCTTTCAAATTCAGGGCTACGAGCAGTACTTC. Its translation is CAISFQIQGYEQYF.

The rearrangement joins TRBV11-1 to TRBJ2-5, with 11 bases that match TRBD1. The CDR3 is 17 residues long. The ends lost 2 bases at V and 4 bases at J; junction bases unmatched: 9. Looked up from germline, CDR1 is SGHAT and CDR2 is FQDESV (reference sequence). The CDR3 nucleotides read TGTGCCAGCAGCTTATCCCTGGGACAGGGGGGCGGAGAGACCCAGTACTTC. Protein: CASSLSLGQGGGETQYF.

The chain couples TRBV12-3 or TRBV12-4 to TRBJ1-2; no clear D gene. The CDR3 spans 15 residues. With 4 bases removed from V and 2 bases from J, the gap between germline ends came to 14 bases. As DNA, the CDR3 is TGTGCCAGCAGTTCGCAGATAACAGTAAACTATGGCTACACCTTC. Its protein product is CASSSQITVNYGYTF.

V gene TRBV7-2 combines with J gene TRBJ1-5; weak D call: TRBD1 (6 bases). The CDR3 length is 14 residues. Germline CDR1 SGHTA, CDR2 FQGNSA. V shed 3 bases and J shed 5 bases, with 11 bases lying between them. The DNA of the CDR3 is TGTGCCAGCAGCTTTAAGGGGGGTCATCAGCCCCAGCATTTT. This encodes CASSFKGGHQPQHF.

This clonotype occurred many times. This chain links TRBV25-1 with TRBJ2-5, with a possible D match to TRBD1 (6 bases). The CDR3 length is 14 residues. V shed 3 bases and J shed 1 base, with 9 bases lying between them. Germline-derived CDR1 and CDR2 are MGHDK and SYGVNS. DNA for the CDR3: TGTGCCAGCAGTGAGGGGGCACGCCAAGAGACCCAGTACTTC. Translation: CASSEGARQETQYF. Drawing the rest from reference TRBV25-1 and TRBJ2-5, the complete variable domain is EADIYQTPRYLVIGTGKKITLECSQTMGHDKMYWYQQDPGMELHLIHYSYGVNSTEKGDLSSESTVSRIRTEHFPLTLESARPSHTSQYLCASSEGARQETQYFGPGTRLLVL.

There are a few counts of this clonotype. The V gene is TRBV10-3, the J gene TRBJ1-3; 8 bases match TRBD1. The CDR3 is made up of 16 amino acids. J was trimmed by 0 bases and V by 11 bases; bases with no gene match: 12. Germline CDR1 reads ENHRY; CDR2 reads SYGVKD. The CDR3 bases are TGTGCCGCCGGCCGGACAGGGATAGACTCTGGAAACACCATATATTTT. Translated, it gives CAAGRTGIDSGNTIYF.

V usage is TRBV20-1 and J usage is TRBJ2-7, with TRBD1 identical over 11 bases. The CDR3 extends over 16 amino acids. Germline CDR1 DFQATT, CDR2 SNEGSKA (reference sequence). Germline trimming cut 0 bases from V and 3 bases from J; bases unmatched to any gene: 7. The CDR3 nucleotides read TGCAGTGCTAGAGATCTAGGGACAGGGGGAGGCTACGAGCAGTACTTC. It codes for CSARDLGTGGGYEQYF.

Only one count was recorded for this clonotype. V and J are TRBV30 and TRBJ1-2, with a weak D call TRBD1 (6 bases). Per germline, CDR1 GTSNPN and CDR2 SVGIG (reference sequence). This CDR3 has 13 amino acids. V was cut by 0 bases and J by 6 bases, with 11 bases left in between. DNA for the CDR3: TGTGCCTGGAGTGTCCTCGACAGGCATGGCTACACCTTC. Protein: CAWSVLDRHGYTF.